A selection of T cell receptor beta chains follows, all from one sample in a study of T-cell memory formation after mild COVID-19. TCRdb reprocessed the 5' RACE reads with MiXCR, giving one entry per CDR3 protein. The data contain 120,000 to 150,000 distinct CDR3 sequences, 11% to 15% of them singletons. The source material was PBMCs or a T cell subset sorted from them (not recorded which). The origin of the receptors is an adult woman who had mild COVID-19 (a few samples of this study predate the infection). Cell type and time point are not known. Each CDR3 is given with its conserved first and last residue. The order of the fields is clone size, V gene, D gene, J gene, CDR3 protein, CDR3 DNA. The D gene is left open where the match is weak. Expanded clones get a size class; other rows say once, few or many, or leave the size out.

.	TRBV6-5	.	TRBJ1-1	CASSYSEENTEAFF	TGTGCCAGCAGTTACTCCGAGGAGAACACTGAAGCTTTCTTT
.	TRBV24-1	TRBD2	TRBJ2-3	CATSDRTSGVLTDTQYF	TGTGCCACCAGTGACCGGACTAGCGGGGTTCTTACAGATACGCAGTATTTT
.	TRBV5-1	.	TRBJ2-2	CASSKTGHPNTGELIF	TGCGCCAGCAGCAAAACAGGGCACCCGAACACCGGGGAGCTGATTTTT
few	TRBV7-8	.	TRBJ2-3	CASSLPGLRLDTQYF	TGTGCCAGCAGCCTACCGGGTCTCAGGTTGGATACGCAGTATTTT
few	TRBV5-6	.	TRBJ1-6	CASSRDRISSYNSPLHF	TGTGCCAGCAGCCGCGACAGGATCAGCTCCTATAATTCACCCCTCCACTTT
many	TRBV4-3	.	TRBJ1-1	CASSQDSVRGAGMNTEAFF	TGCGCCAGCAGCCAAGACTCAGTTCGGGGGGCAGGGATGAACACTGAAGCTTTCTTT
few	TRBV15	.	TRBJ1-5	CATSSLTPEMPQHF	TGTGCCACCAGCAGCCTTACCCCTGAGATGCCCCAGCATTTT
many	TRBV9	TRBD2	TRBJ2-7	CASSVGTSGSYEQYF	TGTGCCAGCAGCGTAGGGACTAGCGGGTCCTACGAGCAGTACTTC
.	TRBV12-3/TRBV12-4	.	TRBJ2-6	CASSQIPSGANVLTF	TGTGCCAGCAGTCAGATCCCCTCTGGGGCCAACGTCCTGACTTTC
.	TRBV12-3/TRBV12-4	.	TRBJ1-1	CASSFPGPVNTEAFF	TGTGCCAGCAGTTTCCCTGGACCCGTGAACACTGAAGCTTTCTTT
.	TRBV4-1	.	TRBJ2-1	CASSQDPPGIPYNEQFF	TGCGCCAGCAGCCAAGATCCCCCGGGGATACCCTACAATGAGCAGTTCTTC
.	TRBV30	.	TRBJ2-4	CAWSPGTGPKNIQYF	TGTGCCTGGAGTCCCGGTACAGGGCCCAAAAACATTCAGTACTTC
few	TRBV19	TRBD2	TRBJ2-1	CASSIPSGESDEQFF	TGTGCCAGTAGTATTCCTAGCGGCGAGTCGGATGAGCAGTTCTTC
.	TRBV5-1	.	TRBJ1-2	CASSLGGLDYGYTF	TGCGCCAGCAGCTTAGGGGGGCTTGACTATGGCTACACCTTC
few	TRBV29-1	.	TRBJ2-5	CSADYPQETQYF	TGCAGCGCAGACTACCCCCAAGAGACCCAGTACTTC
few	TRBV7-9	TRBD1	TRBJ1-2	CASSLAPDRGPRGYTF	TGTGCCAGCAGCTTAGCCCCGGACAGGGGGCCCCGGGGCTACACCTTC
.	TRBV2	.	TRBJ2-3	CASSGGGYLTDTQYF	TGTGCCAGCTCCGGCGGGGGCTATCTCACAGATACGCAGTATTTT
.	TRBV4-1	.	TRBJ1-5	CASSQGQGNQPQHF	TGCGCCAGCAGCCAAGGACAGGGCAATCAGCCCCAGCATTTT
few	TRBV30	.	TRBJ2-7	CAWSVGPGEQYF	TGTGCCTGGAGTGTTGGCCCCGGCGAGCAGTACTTC
few	TRBV9	.	TRBJ2-5	CASSPTGRSQETQYF	TGTGCCAGCAGCCCCACGGGCCGCTCCCAAGAGACCCAGTACTTC
few	TRBV4-2	.	TRBJ2-7	CASSPNLGDPYEQYF	TGTGCCAGCAGCCCTAATTTAGGGGACCCCTACGAGCAGTACTTC
few	TRBV11-2	.	TRBJ2-3	CASSLGPLQWPTDTQYF	TGTGCCAGCAGCTTAGGCCCTCTGCAGTGGCCCACAGATACGCAGTATTTT
many	TRBV20-1	.	TRBJ1-5	CSARVEGVPSYSNQPQHF	TGCAGTGCTAGAGTGGAGGGGGTCCCTTCTTATAGCAATCAGCCCCAGCATTTT
.	TRBV20-1	TRBD2	TRBJ2-7	CSARDGGVSYEQYF	TGCAGTGCTAGAGATGGGGGGGTCTCCTACGAGCAGTACTTC
few	TRBV6-1	.	TRBJ1-5	CASSEREAEPQHF	TGTGCCAGCAGTGAGCGGGAGGCAGAGCCCCAGCATTTT
.	TRBV5-1	.	TRBJ1-1	CASSLEGVLNTEAFF	TGCGCCAGCAGCTTGGAGGGGGTACTGAACACTGAAGCTTTCTTT
many	TRBV6-1	TRBD2	TRBJ2-2	CASSETSGGHYTGELFF	TGTGCCAGCAGTGAAACTAGCGGGGGGCATTACACCGGGGAGCTGTTTTTT
many	TRBV7-9	.	TRBJ2-3	CASSLAPGSSTDTQYF	TGTGCCAGCAGCTTAGCGCCTGGCTCAAGCACAGATACGCAGTATTTT
few	TRBV25-1	.	TRBJ1-2	CASSEGGFVYGYTF	TGTGCCAGCAGTGAAGGGGGGTTTGTTTATGGCTACACCTTC
.	TRBV5-1	.	TRBJ2-3	CASSLGTGEDTQYF	TGCGCCAGCAGCTTAGGAACAGGTGAAGATACGCAGTATTTT
.	TRBV7-9	TRBD2	TRBJ2-3	CASSLWEGGHF	TGTGCCAGCAGCTTGTGGGAGGGCGGACATTTT
.	TRBV19	.	TRBJ1-1	CASSIFGNTEAFF	TGTGCCAGTAGTATCTTCGGGAACACTGAAGCTTTCTTT
.	TRBV29-1	TRBD1	TRBJ1-2	CSVEVLDRVYYGYTF	TGCAGCGTTGAAGTCCTGGACAGGGTTTACTATGGCTACACCTTC
.	TRBV30	.	TRBJ2-6	CAWSPGVGANVLTF	TGTGCCTGGAGCCCAGGGGTCGGGGCCAACGTCCTGACTTTC
few	TRBV12-3/TRBV12-4	.	TRBJ1-2	CASSLARETALWGYTF	TGTGCCAGCAGTTTAGCGCGGGAGACAGCACTATGGGGCTACACCTTC
.	TRBV3-1	TRBD2	TRBJ2-1	CASSIKLAGADNEQFF	TGTGCCAGCAGCATTAAACTAGCGGGGGCCGACAATGAGCAGTTCTTC
few	TRBV30	TRBD1	TRBJ2-7	CAWSGIRPGQLIRAEQYF	TGTGCCTGGAGTGGTATCCGTCCGGGACAGCTAATCAGGGCCGAGCAGTACTTC
many	TRBV20-1	.	TRBJ1-1	CSASNWGNTEAFF	TGCAGTGCCAGTAATTGGGGGAACACTGAAGCTTTCTTT
few	TRBV7-9	TRBD2	TRBJ2-3	CASSSGLDDTQYF	TGTGCCAGCAGCTCGGGACTAGATGATACGCAGTATTTT
.	TRBV4-2	TRBD2	TRBJ2-7	CASSHFGSSGRAVEQYF	TGTGCCAGCAGCCACTTCGGTTCTAGCGGGAGGGCGGTTGAGCAGTACTTC
.	TRBV3-1	TRBD2	TRBJ2-7	CASSQDLTTTSGTEQYF	TGTGCCAGCAGCCAAGATCTGACTACGACTAGCGGGACCGAGCAGTACTTC
.	TRBV7-9	.	TRBJ2-7	CASSLRAGPLNYEQYF	TGTGCCAGCAGCTTAAGGGCCGGACCATTAAACTACGAGCAGTACTTC
few	TRBV15	.	TRBJ2-5	CATSTGGGAGQETQYF	TGTGCCACCAGCACAGGCGGAGGGGCTGGGCAAGAGACCCAGTACTTC
.	TRBV19	TRBD2	TRBJ2-3	CASSMTTSGMSDTQYF	TGTGCCAGTAGTATGACAACTAGCGGGATGTCGGATACGCAGTATTTT
few	TRBV7-9	.	TRBJ1-5	CASSSATSVDRQPQHF	TGTGCCAGCAGCTCAGCGACATCGGTGGATCGCCAGCCCCAGCATTTT
.	TRBV3-1	TRBD2	TRBJ2-1	CASSQEWTGGDEQFF	TGTGCCAGCAGCCAAGAGTGGACCGGGGGGGATGAGCAGTTCTTC
.	TRBV27	.	TRBJ2-7	CASSFSGAPYEQYF	TGTGCCAGCAGTTTTAGTGGGGCTCCCTACGAGCAGTACTTC
.	TRBV12-3/TRBV12-4	.	TRBJ2-1	CASSLLSGNEQFF	TGTGCCAGCAGCCTCCTTTCCGGCAATGAGCAGTTCTTC
.	TRBV28	.	TRBJ1-1	CASSPLGWMNTEAFF	TGTGCCAGCAGTCCCCTAGGGTGGATGAACACTGAAGCTTTCTTT
.	TRBV27	.	TRBJ2-1	CASTNWHNEQFF	TGTGCCAGCACGAATTGGCACAATGAGCAGTTCTTC
.	TRBV30	.	TRBJ1-1	CAWSDLGDTEAFF	TGTGCCTGGAGTGATTTAGGGGACACTGAAGCTTTCTTT
.	TRBV7-9	TRBD2	TRBJ2-1	CASPYPGAGLAGGYNEQFF	TGTGCCAGCCCCTACCCAGGGGCCGGACTAGCGGGAGGGTACAATGAGCAGTTCTTC
few	TRBV20-1	TRBD2	TRBJ2-7	CSASGLAGGRGSYEQYF	TGCAGTGCTAGCGGACTAGCGGGGGGGCGAGGGTCCTACGAGCAGTACTTC
few	TRBV7-9	.	TRBJ2-1	CASRRENYNEQFF	TGTGCCAGCAGACGGGAGAATTACAATGAGCAGTTCTTC
few	TRBV18	TRBD2	TRBJ2-3	CASSRPGLESDTQYF	TGTGCCAGCTCCAGACCGGGACTAGAGTCCGATACGCAGTATTTT
.	TRBV7-6	.	TRBJ2-2	CASTINPATGELFF	TGTGCCAGCACCATTAACCCAGCAACCGGGGAGCTGTTTTTT
few	TRBV27	TRBD2	TRBJ2-1	CASSSPGSGGRGEQFF	TGTGCCAGCAGTTCCCCGGGTAGCGGGGGGAGGGGTGAGCAGTTCTTC
.	TRBV27	TRBD2	TRBJ2-1	CASSPPGLAVSSYNEQFF	TGTGCCAGCAGTCCCCCCGGACTAGCGGTAAGCTCCTACAATGAGCAGTTCTTC
.	TRBV10-3	.	TRBJ2-7	CAISESTQSYEQYF	TGTGCCATCAGTGAGTCGACACAGTCCTACGAGCAGTACTTC